This T cell receptor (beta chain) was identified during a study of identical twins. V lost 7 bases and J lost 2; bases outside the gene matches: 8. There are 16 residues in the CDR3. Germline loops: CDR1 DFQATT, CDR2 SNEGSKA (reference sequence). In its sample, this clonotype was seen a few times. Via MiXCR, TCRdb re-called the 5' RACE reads, giving one row per CDR3 protein. Altogether around 960,000 distinct CDR3 sequences are present, approximately 13% being singletons, with the ten largest covering around 1.6%. The same data also went into a second study, on yellow fever vaccine responses in identical twins.

This chain joins TRBV20-1 and TRBJ2-2; 12 bases match TRBD2. The TCR was taken from a woman aged 18-30 years in good health. Material for sequencing was PBMCs. In DNA form, the CDR3 reads TGCAGTGTCGCGACTAGCGGGAGTTTCAACACCGGGGAGCTGTTTTTT. It translates to CSVATSGSFNTGELFF.